Only a few counts were recorded for the clone carrying this T cell receptor beta chain. The target antigen is unknown. The germline V gene encodes CDR1 SEHNR and CDR2 FQNEAQ (reference sequence). The CDR3 covers 15 residues. V was clipped by 1 base and J by 0 bases, with 9 bases between them. The sample belongs to a study of T cells after yellow fever vaccination. Study-level findings and limits: The CD4 compartment and the CD8 compartment contained a small share of clonotypes in common.

Template-switching 5'RACE yielded the TCR cDNA; a universal primer site and UMIs were added in the process. TCRdb re-called the 5' RACE reads through MiXCR, storing one row per CDR3 protein. The sample has under 600,000 distinct CDR3 sequences, roughly 14% seen once. The sequenced sample was PBMCs, obtained on the day of the yellow fever booster vaccination. The sequence came from a man younger than 40 who received the YFV17D yellow fever vaccine. The V call is TRBV7-9, the J call TRBJ1-2; D call uncertain. The CDR3 is CASSLEAGSNYGYTF. As DNA, the CDR3 is TGTGCCAGCAGCTTAGAGGCTGGATCTAACTATGGCTACACCTTC.